The 19 T cell receptor beta chains given below trace back to one sample, sequenced in a study of blood T cell repertoires in COVID-19. TCRdb keeps only in-frame clones here, not all; method: immunoSEQ multiplex PCR. The table includes about 120,000 clones, around 79% detected once. Source material: peripheral blood. These receptors all stem from a man between 45 and 60 years old with acute or convalescent COVID-19.

This clone has only one observation. The chain joins TRBV6-6 to TRBJ2-7, with 12 bases matching TRBD2. The V segment lost 5 bases and the J segment 3 bases; nucleotides outside the gene matches: 11. CDR1 is MNHNY, CDR2 SVGAGI, per germline (reference sequence). CDR3 size: 17 residues. CDR3 in DNA: TGTGCCAGCAGTCACCTCTCACTAGCGGGGGGCCACTACGAGCAGTACTTC. It specifies CASSHLSLAGGHYEQYF.

The chain is built from TRBV29-1 and TRBJ2-7; weak D call: TRBD2 (6 bases). The germline CDR1 and CDR2 sequences are SQVTM and ANQGSEA. The length of the CDR3 is 15 residues. The V end was cut by 2 bases, the J end by 4 bases, with 18 bases between. The chain's CDR3 is CSVESPGERRYEQYF. The CDR3 DNA reads TGCAGCGTTGAAAGTCCGGGAGAGAGACGATACGAGCAGTACTTC.

This clone was recorded only once. The sample carries other DNA sequences with the same CDR3. Here the CDR3 DNA reads TGTGCCAGCAGCGTAGGACTAGCGGGGTCCTACGAGCAGTACTTC. Translated: CASSVGLAGSYEQYF. J is TRBJ2-7 and V is TRBV9, with 11 bases aligning to TRBD2. Trimming removed 0 bases from V and 1 base from J; junction bases left unmatched: 0. The germline V gene has CDR1 SGDLS and CDR2 YYNGEE. This CDR3 has 15 amino acids.

This chain uses TRBV7-9 with TRBJ1-2; D not certain. Per the germline V gene, CDR1 is SEHNR and CDR2 is FQNEAQ (reference sequence). This CDR3 spans 13 amino acids. Trimming shortened V by 5 bases and J by 5 bases, and 12 bases separated the two germline ends. Here the CDR3 reads CASSRLLEYGYTF. Here the CDR3 DNA reads TGTGCCAGCAGCCGCCTCTTAGAGTATGGCTACACCTTC.

This chain connects TRBV7-9 to TRBJ1-1; 11 bases are a match to TRBD1. The germline CDR1 and CDR2 sequences are SEHNR and FQNEAQ (reference sequence). This CDR3 region has 15 residues. V was pared by 3 bases and J by 5 bases, with 5 bases of the junction left unmatched. CDR3 DNA sequence: TGTGCCAGCAGCTTGGACAGGGGGCGAGGTACTGAAGCTTTCTTT. Its translation is CASSLDRGRGTEAFF.

This sequence joins TRBV19 and TRBJ2-7, with D hard to call. Looked up from germline, CDR1 is LNHDA and CDR2 is SQIVND (reference sequence). V gave up 4 bases and J gave up 2 bases, with 12 bases separating them. This CDR3 region has 14 residues. CDR3 DNA: TGTGCCAGTAGTAACGTCAACGGAGCCTACGAGCAGTACTTC. It specifies CASSNVNGAYEQYF.

The CDR3 loop reads CASSPQDEQYF. The DNA of the CDR3 is TGTGCCAGCAGCCCCCAGGACGAGCAGTACTTC. The J gene is TRBJ2-7, the V gene TRBV7-9; D uncertain. Germline V gives CDR1 SEHNR, CDR2 FQNEAQ (reference sequence). V was pared by 5 bases and J by 5 bases, with 7 bases between. The CDR3 runs to 11 residues.

CDR3 in DNA: TGTGCCACCAGCAGTGGGCTAGCGGGGGGGCCTCGGGTAGGCAATGAGCAGTTCTTC. Amino acids: CATSSGLAGGPRVGNEQFF. This chain links TRBV15 with TRBJ2-1; 12 nucleotides line up with TRBD2. The trim removed 3 bases at V and 6 bases at J, leaving 15 bases unmatched. Per germline, CDR1 LNHNV and CDR2 YYDKDF (reference sequence). The CDR3 is 19 amino acids.

This rearrangement joins TRBV6-4 to TRBJ1-2, with 10 bases aligning to TRBD1. With 9 bases clipped from V and 8 bases from J, the junction kept 9 bases outside the gene matches. The CDR3 sequence is 13 residues long. The germline V gene has CDR1 MRHNA and CDR2 SNTAGT. The CDR3 protein is CASTRDRGTGYTF. Here the CDR3 DNA reads TGTGCCAGTACCCGGGACAGGGGAACGGGCTACACCTTC.

This chain links TRBV7-2 with TRBJ2-7; TRBD2 aligns across 16 bases. The length of the CDR3 is 17 residues. V was clipped by 1 base and J by 5 bases; unmatched bases: 5. Germline values: CDR1 SGHTA, CDR2 FQGNSA. The CDR3 here is CASSLEGTSGRANEQYF. The CDR3 DNA reads as TGTGCCAGCAGCTTAGAGGGGACTAGCGGGAGGGCCAACGAGCAGTACTTC.

This clone was detected only once. This chain uses TRBV28 with TRBJ2-3; 13 bases align to TRBD2. The CDR3 is 17 residues long. Germline CDR1 is MDHEN and CDR2 is SYDVKM. V lost 6 bases and J lost 2; bases outside the gene matches: 8. The chain's CDR3 is CASSLGLAGAYTDTQYF. Here the CDR3 DNA reads TGTGCCAGCAGCTTAGGACTAGCGGGGGCCTACACAGATACGCAGTATTTT.

The chain carries TRBV19 and TRBJ1-2; tentative D call: TRBD1 (6 bases). CDR3 length: 13 amino acids. The V end lost 6 bases, the J end lost 6 bases, and 14 bases lay between the germline ends. Germline V gene sequence: CDR1 LNHDA, CDR2 SQIVND (reference sequence). The CDR3 loop reads CASSRGGGDGYTF. CDR3 sequence (DNA): TGTGCCAGTAGCAGGGGAGGGGGTGATGGCTACACCTTC. Drawing the rest from reference TRBV19 and TRBJ1-2, the complete variable domain is DGGITQSPKYLFRKEGQNVTLSCEQNLNHDAMYWYRQDPGQGLRLIYYSQIVNDFQKGDIAEGYSVSREKKESFPLTVTSAQKNPTAFYLCASSRGGGDGYTFGSGTRLTVV.

The genes are TRBV7-8 and TRBJ2-5; 14 nucleotides match TRBD2. With 4 bases clipped from V and 6 bases from J, the junction kept 13 bases outside the gene matches. Germline values: CDR1 SGHVS, CDR2 FQNEAQ. The CDR3 totals 18 residues. CDR3 nucleotide sequence: TGTGCCAGCAGCTACGGACTAGCGGGGGGAATACTCTCCAAGACCCAGTACTTC. This sequence encodes CASSYGLAGGILSKTQYF.

This chain uses TRBV4-2 with TRBJ1-1; tentative D call: TRBD1 (5 bases). V shed 0 bases and J shed 10 bases, with 12 bases lying between them. Germline CDR1 is LGHNA and CDR2 is YNFKEQ. This CDR3 has 13 residues. The CDR3 reads CASSQDQGLGAFF. The CDR3 nucleotides read TGTGCCAGCAGCCAAGATCAGGGACTGGGAGCTTTCTTT.

This chain joins TRBV2 and TRBJ2-7; possibly TRBD2 for D (5 bases). Germline CDR1 SNHLY, CDR2 FYNNEI. The CDR3 sequence is 13 residues long. V was pared by 4 bases and J by 5 bases, with 12 bases between. The CDR3 loop reads CASSVNLGDEQYF. The CDR3 DNA is TGTGCCAGCAGTGTGAATTTGGGAGACGAGCAGTACTTC.

The CDR3 region is CASRGGGASTDTQYF. CDR3 nucleotides: TGTGCCAGCAGAGGGGGAGGGGCTAGCACAGATACGCAGTATTTT. J is TRBJ2-3 and V is TRBV5-4, with D perhaps TRBD2 (7 bases). The CDR3 runs to 15 residues. The V gene's germline CDR1 is SGHNT and CDR2 YYREEE (reference sequence). V was pared by 5 bases and J by 0 bases, with 13 bases between.

The chain combines TRBV27 with TRBJ2-7; 8 nucleotides line up with TRBD1. V shed 4 bases and J 5 bases; nucleotides not matched to a gene: 7. The CDR3 contains 14 residues. CDR1 is MNHEY and CDR2 is SMNVEV in the germline V gene (reference sequence). The CDR3 here is CASSSWTGKNEQYF. The CDR3 coding sequence is TGTGCCAGCAGTTCTTGGACAGGGAAAAACGAGCAGTACTTC.

The chain links TRBV15 to TRBJ2-1, with no clear D. This CDR3 comprises 15 residues. Trimming removed 5 bases at V and 0 bases at J, with 11 bases between. Germline assignment: CDR1 LNHNV and CDR2 YYDKDF (reference sequence). This CDR3 is CATSGLPLSYNEQFF. CDR3 DNA sequence: TGTGCCACCAGCGGCCTTCCTCTCTCCTACAATGAGCAGTTCTTC.

This clone was picked up many times. Other DNA sequences from this sample encode an identical CDR3 as well. The chain employs TRBV12-3 or TRBV12-4 and TRBJ1-5; D uncertain. The length of the CDR3 is 13 residues. The ends were cut back, 1 base at V and 4 bases at J, with 5 bases in the middle. The CDR3: CASSLGINQPQHF. CDR3 nucleotides: TGTGCCAGCAGTTTAGGTATAAATCAGCCCCAGCATTTT.